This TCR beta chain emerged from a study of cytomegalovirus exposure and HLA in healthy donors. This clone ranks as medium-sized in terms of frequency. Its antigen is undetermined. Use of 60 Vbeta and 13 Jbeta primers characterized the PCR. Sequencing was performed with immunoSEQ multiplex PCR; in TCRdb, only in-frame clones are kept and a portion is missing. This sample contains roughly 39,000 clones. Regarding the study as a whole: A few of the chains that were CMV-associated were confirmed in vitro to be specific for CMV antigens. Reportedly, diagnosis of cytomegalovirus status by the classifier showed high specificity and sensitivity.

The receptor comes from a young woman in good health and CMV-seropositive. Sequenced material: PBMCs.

The CDR3 DNA follows: TGTGCCAGCAGCCAAGGGGCTAGCGGCTACGAGCAGTACTTC. This encodes CASSQGASGYEQYF. The rearrangement joins TRBV14 to TRBJ2-7; 7 bases agree with TRBD2. The CDR3 contains 14 residues. Germline-derived CDR1 and CDR2 are SGHDN and FVKESK. The V gene end was trimmed by 1 base and the J gene end by 3 bases; junction bases not matched to a gene: 3. Together with reference TRBV14 and TRBJ2-7, the CDR3 gives the full variable domain: EAGVTQFPSHSVIEKGQTVTLRCDPISGHDNLYWYRRVMGKEIKFLLHFVKESKQDESGMPNNRFLAERTGGTYSTLKVQPAELEDSGVYFCASSQGASGYEQYFGPGTRLTVT.